This TCR beta chain was retrieved from a study of patients and donors after allogeneic stem cell transplantation. TCRdb used MiXCR to reprocess the RT-PCR reads, holding one entry per CDR3 protein. The profile shows around 23,000 distinct CDR3 sequences, under 30% of them singletons. The trim removed 8 bases at V and 2 bases at J, leaving 15 bases unmatched. The CDR3 loop spans 17 amino acids. CDR1 MNHNS and CDR2 SASEGT come from the germline V gene. This receptor was taken from a human donor who was either an allogeneic HSCT recipient or a stem cell or donor lymphocyte infusion donor (not recorded which). It is not recorded whose cells these are; they may come from a transplant donor. The sequencing sample was made of blood, either unsorted or a sorted T cell fraction (not recorded which). The chain uses TRBV6-1 and TRBJ1-1; 9 positions match TRBD1. CDR3 in DNA: TGTGCCAGCTCCCGATTACAGGGGGCTAACAAAAACACTGAAGCTTTCTTT. As protein: CASSRLQGANKNTEAFF.